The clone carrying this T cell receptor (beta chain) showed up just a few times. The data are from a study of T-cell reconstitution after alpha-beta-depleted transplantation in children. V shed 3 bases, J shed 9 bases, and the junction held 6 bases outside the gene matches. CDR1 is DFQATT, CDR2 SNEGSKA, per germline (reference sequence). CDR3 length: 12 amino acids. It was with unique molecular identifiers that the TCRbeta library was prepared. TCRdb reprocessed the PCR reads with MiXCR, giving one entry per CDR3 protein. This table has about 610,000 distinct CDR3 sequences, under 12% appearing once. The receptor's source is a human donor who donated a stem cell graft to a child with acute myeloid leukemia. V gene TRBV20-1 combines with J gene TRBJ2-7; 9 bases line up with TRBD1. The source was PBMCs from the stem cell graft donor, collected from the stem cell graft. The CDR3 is CSARATGGVQYF. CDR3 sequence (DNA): TGCAGTGCTAGGGCAACAGGGGGCGTGCAGTACTTC.